This T cell receptor beta chain was documented in a study of Tregs in tolerant kidney transplant recipients (dated by TCRdb to between 2019 and 2020). About the study as a whole: The study applied TCRbeta sequencing to find donor-specific regulatory T cells before combined kidney and bone marrow transplantation and then followed those same cells after transplant. In a few healthy controls, several methods of expanding Tregs specific for an allogeneic donor were compared by TCRbeta repertoire sequencing. General conclusions and limits of the study: Because only a small number of patients were included, the study had limitations, and the results will need to be validated in larger populations as well as under other immunosuppression protocols. The most biologically relevant and donor-specific TCRbeta repertoire appeared to be identified by expanding Tregs with activated donor B cells. Biological reproducibility was not directly assessed, although technical replication error appeared to be minimal.

Thawed PBMCs were FACS-sorted into unstimulated Tregs (CD4+CD25+CD127-), CD4+ non-Tregs (CD4+CD25-), CD4 cells and CD8 cells. Healthy control blood was obtained either as purchased buffy coats or from healthy volunteers. Healthy control blood was processed to PBMCs by Ficoll density gradient and cryopreserved, and patient PBMCs were collected before and after transplant. On this clone itself: What this receptor recognizes is not known. No clone much larger than this one lies a single base away; base qualities are absent.

Genomic DNA was extracted from sorted cells with the QIAGEN DNeasy Blood and Tissue Kit for TCRbeta CDR3 sequencing. High-throughput TCRbeta CDR3 sequencing was carried out commercially through immunoSEQ, with PCR amplification with bias correction and internal controls included. The authors' pipeline ran thus. A unique productive TCRbeta sequence was defined by the CDR3 nucleotide sequence when primers matched, and otherwise by the CDR3 amino acid sequence together with the Vbeta and Jbeta genes. To correct sorting error, sequences shared between sorted populations at a frequency ratio of 2:1 or less were removed; the rest were assigned to the higher population. Sequences were defined as donor-reactive when expanded at least 5-fold in CFSE-low cells versus unstimulated cells and present at a frequency of at least 0.01% in CFSE-low cells. Repertoire divergence was quantified by Jensen-Shannon divergence using the top 100 TCRbeta sequences ranked by frequency. For any sample with multiple sequencing runs, sorting error was corrected in each run separately before the runs were pooled. As stored in TCRdb, this immuneACCESS dataset retains in-frame rearrangements with V and J assigned. A fraction of the clones does not appear; measured against another copy, unresolved V genes explain less than half of the discrepancy, and the remainder lacks a known reason. V and J calls and clone size are as listed in that table; D and trimming were resolved from the DNA. In this sample the table shows around 120,000 clones, about 91% of which occur a single time. The top ten hold around 0.58% of the sample.

From a lookup of the germline V gene (reference sequence), CDR1 and CDR2 are SEHNR and FQNEAQ. After removal of 1 base from V and 3 bases from J, the junction retains 11 bases not matched to a gene. The CDR3 measures 18 amino acids from cysteine to phenylalanine. Just the 54-base CDR3 DNA is kept, in frame starting at base 1. This receptor was identified in a human donor in good health. The rearranged segments are TRBV7-9 and TRBJ1-4, with 7 bases aligning to TRBD1. Sequences were obtained from CD4+ T cells from blood. The DNA sequence is as follows: TGTGCCAGCAGCTTAGTGTCGGTTAGACAGGGAGCTAATGAAAAACTGTTTTTT. Protein translation: CASSLVSVRQGANEKLFF.